Presented here are 2 T cell receptor beta chains from one specimen sequenced in a study of T cell responses to AZD1222 COVID-19 vaccine. Sequenced by immunoSEQ multiplex PCR; TCRdb stores in-frame clones only, minus some. This sample has about 220,000 clones; 85% to 95% occur once, and the top ten carry 1%. Sequencing was performed on peripheral blood, taken on day 0 of MenACWY control vaccination. The receptors stem from an adult in good health.

The chain couples TRBV12-5 to TRBJ2-3; 11 nucleotides align to TRBD2. The V segment lost 8 bases and the J segment 8 bases; nucleotides outside the gene matches: 9. The CDR3 sequence is 14 residues long. CDR1 LGHNT and CDR2 FRNRAP come from the germline V gene. The CDR3 bases are TGTGCTAGTCGGCTAGCGGGGGGAGGTGGTACGCAGTATTTT. Its translation: CASRLAGGGGTQYF.

The chain joins TRBV4-3 to TRBJ1-2; D might be TRBD1 (6 bases). Germline CDR1 is LGHNA and CDR2 is YSLEER. The CDR3 runs to 14 residues. Between the trimmed V and J ends, which lost 1 base and 4 bases, there was a span of 10 bases. The CDR3 loop reads CASSQGDRPYGYTF. Written as DNA, the CDR3 is TGCGCCAGCAGCCAAGGTGACAGGCCCTATGGCTACACCTTC.